Listed below are T cell receptor beta chains from one sample, sequenced in a study of shared clonotypes between healthy human individuals. Method: immunoSEQ multiplex PCR; TCRdb's copy keeps in-frame clones and lacks some. The data contain 950,000 to 1,100,000 clones, about 84% of them singletons. The sequenced material came from memory CD4+ T cells from PBMCs. Receptor source: a man aged 18 to 29 in good health. Some clones in this sample may be carry-over from other donors' samples. CDR3s include the opening cysteine and the closing phenylalanine or tryptophan. The D gene is left open where the match is weak. Clone size is given for some rows only: seen once, a few or many times, or a class if the clone is expanded.

.,.,TRBV28,TRBJ1-2,TGTGCCAGCAGTCTGATAGAGGGTGGCTACACCTTC,CASSLIEGGYTF
.,.,TRBV5-6,TRBJ1-5,TGTGCCAGCAGCCTGATGGACGGCCAGTATAGCAATCAGCCCCAGCATTTT,CASSLMDGQYSNQPQHF
few,TRBD1,TRBV5-4,TRBJ1-4,TGTGCCAGCAGTTTCCGGACAGGCCTTAATGAAAAACTGTTTTTT,CASSFRTGLNEKLFF
few,TRBD2,TRBV5-4,TRBJ2-7,TGTGCCAGCAGCCACAAGCGGGAGGGAAGCTCCTACGAGCAGTACTTC,CASSHKREGSSYEQYF
few,TRBD1,TRBV5-1,TRBJ1-2,TGCGCCAGCAGCGAAGCGACAGGGGACCACTACACCTTC,CASSEATGDHYTF
few,.,TRBV6-1,TRBJ2-7,TGTGCCAGCAGTGAGAGGGCTTACGAGCAGTACTTC,CASSERAYEQYF
once,TRBD2,TRBV30,TRBJ2-1,TGTGCCTGGACCCGGGCTAGCGGGAGGCTCTCCTACAATGAGCAGTTCTTC,CAWTRASGRLSYNEQFF
.,TRBD2,TRBV7-2,TRBJ2-7,TGTGCCAGCGGTTCGGGGGGCTCCTACGAGCAGTACTTC,CASGSGGSYEQYF
.,.,TRBV5-1,TRBJ1-2,TGCGCCAGCAGCGTAGGGGGGTTTGACTATGGCTACACCTTC,CASSVGGFDYGYTF
.,.,TRBV18,TRBJ1-4,TGTGCCAGCTCACCGGTCAGTCGGGGGGCTTGGGAAAAACTGTTTTTT,CASSPVSRGAWEKLFF
.,TRBD1,TRBV5-8,TRBJ1-1,TGTGCCAGCAGCTACAGGGGGGGATTAAACACTGAAGCTTTCTTT,CASSYRGGLNTEAFF
once,.,TRBV2,TRBJ2-5,TGTGCCAGCAGTCGAGAGGACGGTAGACCAGAGACCCAGTACTTC,CASSREDGRPETQYF
.,.,TRBV30,TRBJ1-1,TGTGCCGGTGACAGGAGGATGAACACTGAAGCTTTCTTT,CAGDRRMNTEAFF
.,.,TRBV28,TRBJ2-1,TGTGCCAGCAGTTTATCCGGAGGGGGAGCGATCAATGAGCAGTTCTTC,CASSLSGGGAINEQFF
.,TRBD1,TRBV2,TRBJ1-6,TGTGCCAGCAGTGAACTGACAGGGGATAATTCACCCCTCCACTTT,CASSELTGDNSPLHF
few,.,TRBV20-1,TRBJ1-2,TGCAACAGGGACGATAATGGCTACACCTTC,CNRDDNGYTF
.,.,TRBV29-1,TRBJ2-1,TGCAGCGTTGAAAGATTCCGCGGGGAGAGCTCCTACAATGAGCAGTTCTTC,CSVERFRGESSYNEQFF
few,TRBD2,TRBV18,TRBJ2-6,TGTGCCAGCTCTCGGGGGGAAGCAGGGGCCAACGTCCTGACTTTC,CASSRGEAGANVLTF
.,TRBD2,TRBV7-9,TRBJ2-7,TGTGCCAGCAGCCCACTAGCGGCCGGCGAGCAGTACTTC,CASSPLAAGEQYF
.,.,TRBV29-1,TRBJ1-2,TGCAGCGTTGAAGATCTCAGACAGAACTATGGCTACACCTTC,CSVEDLRQNYGYTF
.,.,TRBV2,TRBJ2-3,TGTGCCAGCAGTGAAGTTGCAGATACGCAGTATTTT,CASSEVADTQYF
.,.,TRBV6-1,TRBJ2-7,TGTGCCAGCAGTGTGGGACGGTACGGGAGCTACGAGCAGTACTTC,CASSVGRYGSYEQYF
many,.,TRBV2,TRBJ1-1,TGTGCCAGCAGTGTCCATCACTCGAACACTGAAGCTTTCTTT,CASSVHHSNTEAFF
.,.,TRBV29-1,TRBJ2-3,TGCAGCGCTCGTCGGGGGCTTGGGGGGGATACGCAGTATTTT,CSARRGLGGDTQYF
few,TRBD1,TRBV27,TRBJ2-2,TGTGCCAGCAGCCCCGGACAGGGCGACACCGGGGAGCTGTTTTTT,CASSPGQGDTGELFF
.,.,TRBV18,TRBJ2-4,TGTGCCAGCGCCCAGGGTGCCAAAAACATTCAGTACTTC,CASAQGAKNIQYF
.,TRBD2,TRBV11-2,TRBJ2-5,TGTGCCAGCAGCTTAGGGGTAGCGGGACTACAAGAGACCCAGTACTTC,CASSLGVAGLQETQYF
.,TRBD1,TRBV6-5,TRBJ2-7,TGTGCCAGCAGTTCCCGCGGGACAGGGCTGAACGAGCAGTACTTC,CASSSRGTGLNEQYF
.,TRBD2,TRBV5-1,TRBJ2-1,TGCGCCAGCAGATTTGGACTAGCGGTTAACGATGAGCAGTTCTTC,CASRFGLAVNDEQFF
.,.,TRBV5-4,TRBJ2-1,TGTGCCAGCAGCTTGGAACAGCGGAAATACAATGAGCAGTTCTTC,CASSLEQRKYNEQFF
.,.,TRBV4-2,TRBJ1-4,TGTGCCAGCAGCCAAGCCCCCACAGGACAGAATGAAAAACTGTTTTTT,CASSQAPTGQNEKLFF
.,.,TRBV15,TRBJ1-2,TGTGCCACCAGCAGACAAAAACAGCAACGCTACACCTTC,CATSRQKQQRYTF
.,.,TRBV28,TRBJ1-2,TGTGCCAGCAGTTTAACGGTCTATGGCTACACCTTC,CASSLTVYGYTF
.,TRBD1,TRBV4-1,TRBJ2-7,TGCGCCAGCAGCCCCCCGGCGGTCAGGGGGTCCTACGAGCAGTACTTC,CASSPPAVRGSYEQYF
.,TRBD1,TRBV2,TRBJ1-4,TGTGCCAGCAGCTACGGGACAGGGGGCGACGAAAAACTGTTTTTT,CASSYGTGGDEKLFF
.,TRBD1,TRBV5-6,TRBJ1-1,TGTGCCAGCAGCTTCGACAGGGAGAACACTGAAGCTTTCTTT,CASSFDRENTEAFF
.,.,TRBV2,TRBJ1-2,TGTGCCAGCAGCGTAACACAGGGACTAGCCTATGGCTACACCTTC,CASSVTQGLAYGYTF
.,.,TRBV11-2,TRBJ2-7,TGTGCCAGCAGCTTAGAACCTCGTGCCGAGCAGTACTTC,CASSLEPRAEQYF
once,.,TRBV11-2,TRBJ1-2,TGTGCCAGCAGCCCCCGGGCCCGGGAGGTTGGCTACACCTTC,CASSPRAREVGYTF
.,.,TRBV5-1,TRBJ1-3,TGCGCCAGCGCGGAGAGGGGTGGGTCAAACACCATATATTTT,CASAERGGSNTIYF
once,TRBD1,TRBV18,TRBJ2-2,TGTGCCAGCTCCACTGGGACAGCGAACACCGGGGAGCTGTTTTTT,CASSTGTANTGELFF
.,TRBD1,TRBV5-1,TRBJ1-5,TGCGCCAGCAGCTTGATGGGACAGAACAATCAGCCCCAGCATTTT,CASSLMGQNNQPQHF
.,TRBD2,TRBV27,TRBJ2-1,TGTGCCAGCAGGACCCTGCCTGGACTAGCGGGAGATGAGCAGTTCTTC,CASRTLPGLAGDEQFF